Detailed here is one TCR beta chain. It has no known antigen specificity. The library was made by 5' RACE. The input for every TCR library was 3,500 to 4,000 ng of total RNA. For each sample, cDNA synthesis was carried out in eight separate reactions using SMARTScribe reverse transcriptase. Unique molecular identifiers containing a 6-nucleotide sample barcode were introduced through template switching during cDNA synthesis. Amplification of TCRalpha and TCRbeta cDNA involved two nested PCRs of approximately 16 and 10 cycles, and each PCR was followed by bead purification. Before amplification, the cDNA was both treated with uracil DNA-glycosylase and purified with the QIAquick PCR purification kit. In the second PCR, Illumina TruSeq-compatible adapters and sample-specific barcodes were added. Library quality and concentration were assessed using TapeStation and Qubit, and approximately 5 ng of each library was pooled. Pooled libraries were sequenced on an Illumina HiSeq2500 single-index Rapid Run with 2 x 100 bp reads and custom sequencing primers. In the original analysis: PCR and sequencing errors were corrected by UMI-based consensus assembly using MiGEC version 1.2.6. MiXCR version 2.1.1 was used to carry out V(D)J alignment, clonotype assembly and CDR3 extraction. To normalise gene usage, clonotype sharing and MAIT/NKT TCR abundance, the top 1000, 10 000 and 20 000 clonotypes in each sample were analysed. Diversity was computed as the inverse Simpson index with the vegan R package after downsampling to 27 000 UMIs. Paired Mann-Whitney U tests on discordant twin pairs were used, with Benjamini-Hochberg multiple-testing correction. TCRdb reprocessed the reads into one record per CDR3 protein sequence, lacking DNA. TCRdb's processing, not the authors' own work, is the source of the V and J calls. This specimen's table enumerates roughly 300,000 distinct CDR3 sequences. The ten largest make up about 5% of the sample.

The sample belongs to a study of monozygotic twins with inflammatory bowel disease (dated by TCRdb to between 2018 and 2020). For context, the study as a whole: The complete study included 28 monozygotic twin pairs: 19 IBD-discordant Danish pairs and nine German pairs, of which four were IBD-concordant and five were IBD-discordant. The search for disease-associated traits relied mainly on comparing, within discordant pairs, IBD patients with their genetically identical healthy co-twins. Each individual had, on average, about 151 000 unique TCRalpha sequences and 181 000 unique TCRbeta sequences available for analysis. The study at large found these results: Because patients received different immunosuppressive treatments, the repertoires may have picked up extra background noise and variability between individuals. The analysis was unable to tell different T cell subtypes apart. Compared with healthy twins, IBD patients had fewer clonotypes in common with other individuals, a difference most pronounced in patients showing signs of disease activity. No difference in repertoire similarity was observed between concordant and discordant twins, possibly owing to limited statistical power. The results gave no support for a single strong signal or clonotype linked to IBD. Measured by the inverse Simpson index, TCRbeta repertoire diversity was lower in IBD patients than in their healthy co-twins.

Inclusive of the bounding cysteine and phenylalanine, the CDR3 is 15 residues long. The DNA sequence is not available. The germline V gene sets CDR1 to SNHLY and CDR2 to FYNNEI. From each donor, an approximately 2.3 ml peripheral blood sample was drawn into PAXgene tubes and stored at -80 degrees C. Total RNA was isolated from whole blood with the PAXgene blood miRNA kit on an automated QIAcube, without T cell sorting. Peripheral blood from monozygotic twin pairs who were concordant or discordant for inflammatory bowel disease underwent deep TCRalpha and TCRbeta repertoire profiling using unique molecular barcoding. For every twin pair, smoking habits were documented, and each individual was categorised as a current, former or never smoker.

This TCR was sampled from a human donor with ulcerative colitis or Crohn's disease, or a healthy co-twin of an affected twin (not recorded which). The specimen sequenced was blood. The chain is encoded by TRBV2 joined to TRBJ2-3; with no DNA, the TCRdb D assignment of TRBD1 cannot be verified. For the CDR3, the sequence is CASRRGQGGPDTQYF.